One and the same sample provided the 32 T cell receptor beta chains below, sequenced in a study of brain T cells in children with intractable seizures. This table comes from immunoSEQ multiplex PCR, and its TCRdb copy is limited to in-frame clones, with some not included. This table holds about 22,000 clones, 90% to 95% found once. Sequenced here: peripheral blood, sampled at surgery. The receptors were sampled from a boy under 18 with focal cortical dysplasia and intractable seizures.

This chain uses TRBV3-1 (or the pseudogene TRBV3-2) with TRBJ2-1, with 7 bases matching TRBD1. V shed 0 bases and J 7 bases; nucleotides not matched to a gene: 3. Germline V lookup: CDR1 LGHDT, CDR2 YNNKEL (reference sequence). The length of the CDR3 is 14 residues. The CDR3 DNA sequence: TGTGCCAGCAGCCAAGACCCCAGGGGGAATGAGCAGTTCTTC. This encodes CASSQDPRGNEQFF.

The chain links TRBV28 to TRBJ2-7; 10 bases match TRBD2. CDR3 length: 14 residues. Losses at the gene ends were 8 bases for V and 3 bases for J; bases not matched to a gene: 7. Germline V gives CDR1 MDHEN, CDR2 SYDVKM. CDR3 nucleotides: TGTGCCAGCTCGAACTTAGCGGGGGGCTACGAGCAGTACTTC. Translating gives CASSNLAGGYEQYF.

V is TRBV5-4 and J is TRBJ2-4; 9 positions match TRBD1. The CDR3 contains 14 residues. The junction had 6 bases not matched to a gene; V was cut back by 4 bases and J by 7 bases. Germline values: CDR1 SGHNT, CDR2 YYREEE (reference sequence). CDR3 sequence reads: CASSEQGAGNIQYF. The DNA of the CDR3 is TGTGCCAGCAGCGAACAGGGGGCAGGGAACATTCAGTACTTC.

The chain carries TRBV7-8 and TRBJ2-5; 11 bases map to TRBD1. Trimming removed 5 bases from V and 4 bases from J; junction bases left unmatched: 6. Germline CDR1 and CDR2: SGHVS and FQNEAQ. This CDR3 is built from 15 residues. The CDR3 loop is CASSTGDRGGETQYF. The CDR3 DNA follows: TGTGCCAGCAGCACCGGGGACAGGGGGGGAGAGACCCAGTACTTC.

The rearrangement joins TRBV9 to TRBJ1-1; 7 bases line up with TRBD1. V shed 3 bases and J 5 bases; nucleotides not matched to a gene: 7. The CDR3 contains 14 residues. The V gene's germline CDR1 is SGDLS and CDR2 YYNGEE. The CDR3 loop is CASSGQGGRTEAFF. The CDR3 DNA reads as TGTGCCAGCAGCGGACAGGGAGGCCGAACTGAAGCTTTCTTT.

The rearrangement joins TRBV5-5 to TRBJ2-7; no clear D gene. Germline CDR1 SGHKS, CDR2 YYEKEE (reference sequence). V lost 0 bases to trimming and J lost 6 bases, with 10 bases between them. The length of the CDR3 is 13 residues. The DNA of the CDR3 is TGTGCCAGCAGCTTGGGAGTCGCCTCCGAGCAGTACGTC. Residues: CASSLGVASEQYV.

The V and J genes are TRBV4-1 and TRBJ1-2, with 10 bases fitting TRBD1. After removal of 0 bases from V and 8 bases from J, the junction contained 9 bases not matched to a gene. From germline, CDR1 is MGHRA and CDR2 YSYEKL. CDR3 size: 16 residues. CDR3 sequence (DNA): TGCGCCAGCAGCCAAGAAATCGGGACAGGGGTTTCGGGCTACACCTTC. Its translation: CASSQEIGTGVSGYTF.

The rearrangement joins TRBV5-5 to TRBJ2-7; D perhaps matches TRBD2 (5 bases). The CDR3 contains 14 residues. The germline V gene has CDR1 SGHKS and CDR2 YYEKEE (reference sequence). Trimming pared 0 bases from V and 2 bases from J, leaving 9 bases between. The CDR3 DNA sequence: TGTGCCAGCAGCTTGGAAGACGGGACCTACGAGCAGTACTTC. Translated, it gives CASSLEDGTYEQYF.

The CDR3 nucleotides are TGTGCCAGCAGTTACTCTAATTTCAGGGTTATGGACACCGGGGAGCTGTTTTTT. It is translated as CASSYSNFRVMDTGELFF. V is TRBV6-2 or TRBV6-3 and J is TRBJ2-2, with D possibly being TRBD1 (5 bases). Germline lookup yields CDR1 MNHEY and CDR2 SVGEGT. This CDR3 spans 18 amino acids. Trimming cost V 0 bases and J 3 bases, with 17 bases left between them.

DNA for the CDR3: TGCGCCAGCAGCCATCCGGGACCATCTGAAGCTTTCTTT. Translation: CASSHPGPSEAFF. The chain combines TRBV4-1 with TRBJ1-1, with a weak D call TRBD1 (5 bases). Germline assignment: CDR1 MGHRA and CDR2 YSYEKL. The V gene lost 3 bases and the J gene lost 6 bases, with 11 bases spanning the gap. The CDR3 is 13 amino acids.

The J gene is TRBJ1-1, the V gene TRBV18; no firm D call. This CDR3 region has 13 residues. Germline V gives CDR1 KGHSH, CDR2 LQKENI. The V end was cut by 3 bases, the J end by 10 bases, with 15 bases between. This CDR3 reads CASSPDLLYAAFF. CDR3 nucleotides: TGTGCCAGCTCACCGGACTTATTATATGCAGCTTTCTTT.

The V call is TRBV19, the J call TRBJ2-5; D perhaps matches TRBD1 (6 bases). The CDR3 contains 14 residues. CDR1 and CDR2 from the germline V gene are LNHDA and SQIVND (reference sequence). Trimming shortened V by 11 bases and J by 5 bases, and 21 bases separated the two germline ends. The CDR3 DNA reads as TGTGCCTCCAAGGGGCAGGGGCAGGGGGAGACCCAGTACTTC. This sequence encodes CASKGQGQGETQYF.

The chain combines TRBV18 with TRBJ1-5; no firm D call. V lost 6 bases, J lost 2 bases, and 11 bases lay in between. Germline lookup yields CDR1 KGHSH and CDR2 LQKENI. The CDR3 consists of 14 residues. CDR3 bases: TGTGCCAGCTCTAAATCGGTGGGCAATCAGCCCCAGCATTTT. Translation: CASSKSVGNQPQHF.

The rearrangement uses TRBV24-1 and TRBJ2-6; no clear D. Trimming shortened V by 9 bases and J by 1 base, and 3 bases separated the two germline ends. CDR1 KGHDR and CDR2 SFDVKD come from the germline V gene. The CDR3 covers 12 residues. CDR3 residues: CATLSGANVLTF. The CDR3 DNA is TGTGCCACCCTATCTGGGGCCAACGTCCTGACTTTC.

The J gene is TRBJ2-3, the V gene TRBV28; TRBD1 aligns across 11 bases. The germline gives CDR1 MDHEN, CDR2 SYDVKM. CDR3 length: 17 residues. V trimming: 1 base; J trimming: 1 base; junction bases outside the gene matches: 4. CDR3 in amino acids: CASSLSSGQGGTDTQYF. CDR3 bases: TGTGCCAGCAGTTTATCGTCGGGACAGGGGGGCACAGATACGCAGTATTTT.

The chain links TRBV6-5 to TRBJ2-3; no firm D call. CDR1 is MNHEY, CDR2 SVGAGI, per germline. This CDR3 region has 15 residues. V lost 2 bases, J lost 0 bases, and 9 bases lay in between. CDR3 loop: CASSYPFTSTDTQYF. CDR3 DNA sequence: TGTGCCAGCAGTTACCCTTTTACCAGCACAGATACGCAGTATTTT.

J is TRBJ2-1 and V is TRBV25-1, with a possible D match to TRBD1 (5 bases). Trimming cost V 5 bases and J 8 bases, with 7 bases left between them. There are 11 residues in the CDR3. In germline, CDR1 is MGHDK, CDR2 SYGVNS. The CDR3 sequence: CASSQGYEQFF. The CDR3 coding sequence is TGTGCCAGCAGTCAGGGTTATGAGCAGTTCTTC.

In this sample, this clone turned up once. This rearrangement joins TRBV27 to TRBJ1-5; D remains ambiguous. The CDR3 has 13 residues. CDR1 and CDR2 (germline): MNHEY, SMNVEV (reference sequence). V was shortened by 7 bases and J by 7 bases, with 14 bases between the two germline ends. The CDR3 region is CASKGGSRQPQHF. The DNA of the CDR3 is TGTGCCAGCAAAGGAGGCTCTCGGCAGCCCCAGCATTTT.

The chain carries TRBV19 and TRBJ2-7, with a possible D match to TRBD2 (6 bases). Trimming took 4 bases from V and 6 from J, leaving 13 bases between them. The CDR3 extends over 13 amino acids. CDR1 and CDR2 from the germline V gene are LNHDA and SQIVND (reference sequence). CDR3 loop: CASSTRERLEQYF. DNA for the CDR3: TGTGCCAGTAGTACGCGGGAACGGCTCGAGCAGTACTTC.

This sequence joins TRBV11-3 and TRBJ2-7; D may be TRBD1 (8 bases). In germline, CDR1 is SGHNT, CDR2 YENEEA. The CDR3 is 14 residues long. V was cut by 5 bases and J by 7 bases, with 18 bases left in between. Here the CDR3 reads CASSQQGGGWEQYV. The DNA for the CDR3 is TGTGCCAGCAGCCAACAGGGGGGGGGCTGGGAGCAGTACGTC.

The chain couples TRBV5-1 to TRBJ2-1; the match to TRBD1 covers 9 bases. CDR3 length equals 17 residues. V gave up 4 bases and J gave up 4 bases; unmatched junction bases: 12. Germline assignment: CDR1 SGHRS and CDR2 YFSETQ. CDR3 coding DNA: TGCGCCAGCAGCCGGGATCCGGACAGGGGCCATTACAATGAGCAGTTCTTC. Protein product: CASSRDPDRGHYNEQFF.

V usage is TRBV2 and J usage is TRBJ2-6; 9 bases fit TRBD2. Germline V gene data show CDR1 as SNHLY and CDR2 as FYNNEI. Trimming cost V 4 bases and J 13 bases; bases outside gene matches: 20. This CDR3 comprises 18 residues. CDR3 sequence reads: CASSVQGTGLAGMNVLTF. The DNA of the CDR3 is TGTGCCAGCAGTGTACAGGGGACTGGGCTAGCGGGGATGAATGTCCTGACTTTC.

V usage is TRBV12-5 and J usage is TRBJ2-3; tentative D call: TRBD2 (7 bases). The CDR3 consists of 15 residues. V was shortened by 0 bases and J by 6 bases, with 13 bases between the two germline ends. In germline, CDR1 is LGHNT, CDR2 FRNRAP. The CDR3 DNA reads TGTGCTAGTGGTTTGGTACTCGGGGGGCCGGATACGCAGTATTTT. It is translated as CASGLVLGGPDTQYF. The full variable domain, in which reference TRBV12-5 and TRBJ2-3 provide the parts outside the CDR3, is DARVTQTPRHKVTEMGQEVTMRCQPILGHNTVFWYRQTMMQGLELLAYFRNRAPLDDSGMPKDRFSAEMPDATLATLKIQPSEPRDSAVYFCASGLVLGGPDTQYFGPGTRLTVL.

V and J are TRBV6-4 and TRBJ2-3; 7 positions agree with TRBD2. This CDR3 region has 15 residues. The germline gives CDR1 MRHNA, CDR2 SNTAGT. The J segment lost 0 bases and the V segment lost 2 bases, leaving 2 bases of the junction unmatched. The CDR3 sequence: CASSDGLGSTDTQYF. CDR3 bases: TGTGCCAGCAGTGACGGACTAGGGAGCACAGATACGCAGTATTTT.

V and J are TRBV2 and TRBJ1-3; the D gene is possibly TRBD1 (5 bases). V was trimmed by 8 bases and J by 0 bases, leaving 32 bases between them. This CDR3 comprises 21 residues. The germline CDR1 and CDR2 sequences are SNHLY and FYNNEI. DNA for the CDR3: TGTGCCAGCCGTAAACACGACATAACGAGGGACTCCCGGGGCTCTGGAAACACCATATATTTT. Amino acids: CASRKHDITRDSRGSGNTIYF. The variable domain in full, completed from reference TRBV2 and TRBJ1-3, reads EPEVTQTPSHQVTQMGQEVILRCVPISNHLYFYWYRQILGQKVEFLVSFYNNEISEKSEIFDDQFSVERPDGSNFTLKIRSTKLEDSAMYFCASRKHDITRDSRGSGNTIYFGEGSWLTVV.

The CDR3 protein is CASSSGTGRESPLHF. CDR3 nucleotide sequence: TGCGCCAGCAGCTCTGGGACAGGGAGGGAATCACCCCTCCACTTT. The rearrangement joins TRBV5-1 to TRBJ1-6, with 9 bases that match TRBD1. The germline gives CDR1 SGHRS, CDR2 YFSETQ. V dropped 3 bases and J dropped 10; count of bases not matched to a gene: 8. This CDR3 has 15 residues.

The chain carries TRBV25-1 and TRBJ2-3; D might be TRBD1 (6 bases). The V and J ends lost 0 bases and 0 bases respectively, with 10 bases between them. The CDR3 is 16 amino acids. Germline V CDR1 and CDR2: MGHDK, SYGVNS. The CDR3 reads CASSEYGQLSTDTQYF. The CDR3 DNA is TGTGCCAGCAGTGAATATGGACAGCTAAGCACAGATACGCAGTATTTT.

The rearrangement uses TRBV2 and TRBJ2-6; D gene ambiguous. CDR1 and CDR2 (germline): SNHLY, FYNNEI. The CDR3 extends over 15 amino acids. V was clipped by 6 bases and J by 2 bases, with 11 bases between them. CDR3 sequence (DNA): TGTGCCAGCAGCCTCATAGGAGCTGGGGCCAACGTCCTGACTTTC. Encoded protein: CASSLIGAGANVLTF. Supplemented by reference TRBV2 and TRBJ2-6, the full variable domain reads EPEVTQTPSHQVTQMGQEVILRCVPISNHLYFYWYRQILGQKVEFLVSFYNNEISEKSEIFDDQFSVERPDGSNFTLKIRSTKLEDSAMYFCASSLIGAGANVLTFGAGSRLTVL.

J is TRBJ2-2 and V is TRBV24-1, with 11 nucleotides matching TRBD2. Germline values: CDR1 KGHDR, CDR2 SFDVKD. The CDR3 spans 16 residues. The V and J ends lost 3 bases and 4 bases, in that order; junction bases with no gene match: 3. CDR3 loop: CATSDPGLAVTGELFF. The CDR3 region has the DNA TGTGCCACCAGTGATCCGGGACTAGCGGTCACCGGGGAGCTGTTTTTT.

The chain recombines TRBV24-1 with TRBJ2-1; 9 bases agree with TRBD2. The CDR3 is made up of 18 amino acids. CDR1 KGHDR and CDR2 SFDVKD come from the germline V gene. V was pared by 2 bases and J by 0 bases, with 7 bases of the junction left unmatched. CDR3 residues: CATSDYKRGAHSYNEQFF. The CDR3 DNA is TGTGCCACCAGTGATTACAAGCGGGGGGCCCACTCCTACAATGAGCAGTTCTTC.

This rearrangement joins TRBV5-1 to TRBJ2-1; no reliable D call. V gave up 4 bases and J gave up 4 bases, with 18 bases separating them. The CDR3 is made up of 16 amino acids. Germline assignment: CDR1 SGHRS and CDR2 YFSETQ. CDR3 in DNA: TGCGCCAGCAGCCCCGGACGAGAATGGGTTTACAATGAGCAGTTCTTC. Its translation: CASSPGREWVYNEQFF. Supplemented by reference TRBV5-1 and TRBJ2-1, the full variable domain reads KAGVTQTPRYLIKTRGQQVTLSCSPISGHRSVSWYQQTPGQGLQFLFEYFSETQRNKGNFPGRFSGRQFSNSRSEMNVSTLELGDSALYLCASSPGREWVYNEQFFGPGTRLTVL.

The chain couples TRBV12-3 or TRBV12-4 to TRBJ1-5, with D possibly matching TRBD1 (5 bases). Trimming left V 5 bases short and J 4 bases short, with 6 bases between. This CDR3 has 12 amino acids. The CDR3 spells CASSQGNQPQHF. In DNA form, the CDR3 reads TGTGCCAGCAGTCAGGGAAATCAGCCCCAGCATTTT.